The entry that follows covers one T cell receptor beta chain sequence. The antigen is not known. The data were obtained in a study of T cells after yellow fever vaccination. Study-level results: Most primary-vaccination clones reappeared after the booster (approximately 97% CD4, 88% CD8).

TCR cDNA, made by 5'RACE template switching, carried an added universal primer site and UMIs. TCRdb reprocessed the 5' RACE reads via MiXCR and lists one record per CDR3 protein. This sample has 60,000 to 85,000 distinct CDR3 sequences, with over 6% found just once. Germline-derived CDR1 and CDR2 are SNHLY and FYNNEI. Trimming left V 3 bases short and J 8 bases short, with 16 bases between. This CDR3 region has 14 residues. Specimen: CD8+ T cells sorted from PBMCs, collected about 41 days after the first yellow fever vaccination. The clonotype comes from a man between 18 and 29 years old who received the YFV17D yellow fever vaccine. The V call is TRBV2, the J call TRBJ1-2, with D maybe TRBD1 (6 bases). CDR3 region: CASSDRQDLGGYTF. CDR3 DNA: TGTGCCAGCAGTGACCGACAGGACCTCGGCGGCTACACCTTC.